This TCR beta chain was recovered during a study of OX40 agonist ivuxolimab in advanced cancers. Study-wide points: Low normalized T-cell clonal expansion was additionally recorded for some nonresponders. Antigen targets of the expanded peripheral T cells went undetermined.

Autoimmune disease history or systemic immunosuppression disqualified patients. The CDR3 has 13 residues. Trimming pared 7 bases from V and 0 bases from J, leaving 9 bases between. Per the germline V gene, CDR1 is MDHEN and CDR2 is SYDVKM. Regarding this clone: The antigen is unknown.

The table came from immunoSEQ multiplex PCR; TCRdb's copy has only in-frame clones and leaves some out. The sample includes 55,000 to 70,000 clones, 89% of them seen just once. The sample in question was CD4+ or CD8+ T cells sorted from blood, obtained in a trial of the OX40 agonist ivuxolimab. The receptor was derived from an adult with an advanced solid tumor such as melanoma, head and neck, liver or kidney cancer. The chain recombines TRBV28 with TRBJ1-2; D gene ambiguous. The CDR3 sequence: CASNSGANYGYTF. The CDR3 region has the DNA TGTGCCAGCAATTCAGGCGCTAACTATGGCTACACCTTC.